A single sample is the source of the 23 T cell receptor beta chains below, sequenced in a study of vaccination and CD4 T cells after COVID-19. Treatment reported: approximately nine-day PBMC culture with coronavirus spike peptide pools or control peptides (ViraFEST assay). Which antigens these TCRs recognize remains unknown. Oncomine TCR Beta short-read sequencing was applied to DNA from cultured CD4+ T cells. TCRdb redid the calling of the PCR reads with MiXCR, one entry per CDR3 protein. The sample lists approximately 13,000 distinct CDR3 sequences; around a third were seen once. The sample taken for sequencing was cultured CD4+ T cells from blood. The source is a human donor with COVID-19.

The chain uses TRBV7-9 and TRBJ1-6; 7 nucleotides agree with TRBD1. Germline values: CDR1 SEHNR, CDR2 FQNEAQ (reference sequence). V lost 5 bases, J lost 10 bases, and 11 bases stayed unmatched. The CDR3 consists of 15 residues. CDR3 DNA sequence: TGTGCCAGCAGCCAATCAGGGGGGGTTAACTCACCCCTCCACTTT. Translating gives CASSQSGGVNSPLHF.

This chain connects TRBV9 to TRBJ2-5; D is unclear. V lost 1 base, J lost 2 bases, and 6 bases lay in between. The CDR3 length is 13 residues. CDR1 is SGDLS and CDR2 is YYNGEE in the germline V gene. The CDR3 is CASSVSPQETQYF. Here the CDR3 DNA reads TGTGCCAGCAGCGTATCCCCTCAAGAGACCCAGTACTTC.

The rearrangement uses TRBV6-5 and TRBJ1-6; 12 bases map to TRBD1. Losses at the gene ends were 0 bases for V and 0 bases for J; bases not matched to a gene: 6. The CDR3 runs 20 residues. Germline CDR1 reads MNHEY; CDR2 reads SVGAGI. As DNA, the CDR3 is TGTGCCAGCAGTTACTCGATCCCGGGACAGGGGGCCTCCTATAATTCACCCCTCCACTTT. It yields the protein CASSYSIPGQGASYNSPLHF.

The chain combines TRBV7-3 with TRBJ2-5; the D is unclear. The CDR3 totals 13 residues. V lost 2 bases and J 3 bases, leaving 7 bases between the germline ends. The germline CDR1 and CDR2 sequences are SGHTA and FQGTGA. The CDR3 bases are TGTGCCAGCAGCTTATCCTCAAAAGAGACCCAGTACTTC. Translating gives CASSLSSKETQYF.

For this clonotype: Its ends do not fully match the called genes, so a read error is possible. The CDR3 sequence: CASSGRTGLVLF. CDR3 nucleotides: TGTGCCAGCAGTGGCCGAACGGGACTAGTTCTCTTC. This chain joins TRBV25-1 and TRBJ2-1, with 8 bases matching TRBD2. This CDR3 region has 12 residues. Looked up from germline, CDR1 is MGHDK and CDR2 is SYGVNS.

As to this clonotype: Its ends do not fully match the called genes, so a read error is possible. The rearrangement uses TRBV7-7 and TRBJ1-2; TRBD1 is a possible D gene (5 bases). This CDR3 is built from 14 residues. Per germline, CDR1 SSHAT and CDR2 FNYEAQ (reference sequence). The CDR3, as DNA: TGTGCTAGCAGACGCAGGGAGGGGAGGTATGGCTACACCTTT. This encodes CASRRREGRYGYTF.

This chain connects TRBV7-9 to TRBJ2-1; a weak D match, TRBD2 (7 bases). The germline CDR1 and CDR2 sequences are SEHNR and FQNEAQ (reference sequence). CDR3 size: 16 residues. V was clipped by 1 base and J by 5 bases, with 15 bases between them. CDR3 sequence: CASSLVLGGGNNEQFF. The CDR3 coding sequence is TGTGCCAGCAGCTTAGTCTTGGGGGGGGGCAACAATGAGCAGTTCTTC.

The chain uses TRBV27 and TRBJ2-3; 10 bases are a match to TRBD2. The germline V gene has CDR1 MNHEY and CDR2 SMNVEV (reference sequence). Losses at the gene ends were 3 bases for V and 2 bases for J; bases not matched to a gene: 5. This CDR3 region has 16 residues. CDR3 DNA: TGTGCCAGCAGTTTTCGGACTAGCGGCACCACAGATACGCAGTATTTT. This encodes CASSFRTSGTTDTQYF.

This clonotype came up a few times. The CDR3 region is CASSGGKGPIYEQYF. DNA for the CDR3: TGTGCCAGCAGCGGGGGCAAGGGACCCATCTACGAGCAGTACTTC. The gene calls are TRBV2 and TRBJ2-7; possibly TRBD1 or TRBD2 for D (6 bases each). Trimming took off 6 bases at V and 3 bases at J, with 18 bases between the two ends. Germline V CDR1 and CDR2: SNHLY, FYNNEI. CDR3 size: 15 residues.

This clonotype was observed a handful of times. The chain has TRBV7-6 and TRBJ1-1; D is unresolved. CDR3 length: 14 amino acids. V was trimmed by 5 bases and J by 5 bases, leaving 15 bases between them. Germline V gene data show CDR1 as SGHVS and CDR2 as FNYEAQ. The CDR3 protein is CASSPGLTETEAFF. The CDR3 nucleotides read TGTGCCAGCAGCCCTGGCTTGACGGAGACTGAAGCTTTCTTT.

The chain uses TRBV28 and TRBJ2-3; TRBD2 agrees at 10 bases. After removal of 5 bases from V and 6 bases from J, the junction contained 11 bases not matched to a gene. Per the germline V gene, CDR1 is MDHEN and CDR2 is SYDVKM. The CDR3 consists of 16 residues. CDR3 sequence: CASSLPAGGLGDTQYF. CDR3 DNA: TGTGCCAGCAGTCTCCCAGCGGGGGGGCTGGGGGATACGCAGTATTTT.

This clonotype was observed a handful of times. The gene calls are TRBV12-3 or TRBV12-4 and TRBJ2-3, with 9 bases fitting TRBD2. The junction had 6 bases not matched to a gene; V was cut back by 2 bases and J by 0 bases. The CDR3 consists of 17 residues. The CDR3 loop is CASSLKLAGVSTDTQYF. DNA for the CDR3: TGTGCCAGCAGTTTAAAGTTAGCGGGGGTGAGCACAGATACGCAGTATTTT.

This clonotype is medium-sized (0.01 to 0.1%) by share. The V and J genes are TRBV6-1 and TRBJ1-3; the D gene is possibly TRBD1 (5 bases). The CDR3 contains 15 residues. Trimming cost V 4 bases and J 4 bases, with 14 bases left between them. Germline values: CDR1 MNHNS, CDR2 SASEGT. Here the CDR3 DNA reads TGTGCCAGCAGTGCAACTCAGGGCACCGGAAACACCATATATTTT. The encoded protein is CASSATQGTGNTIYF.

The chain recombines TRBV15 with TRBJ1-2; D perhaps matches TRBD1 (5 bases). The CDR3 is 15 residues long. Germline CDR1 and CDR2: LNHNV and YYDKDF (reference sequence). V was cut by 8 bases and J by 1 base, with 17 bases left in between. The DNA for the CDR3 is TGTGCCACCGGGAGCTCCGGGACTTATAACTATGGCTACACCTTC. Translated: CATGSSGTYNYGYTF.

This chain joins TRBV20-1 and TRBJ1-5, with D perhaps TRBD1 (6 bases). Trimming took off 6 bases at V and 0 bases at J, with 12 bases between the two ends. CDR1 and CDR2 from the germline V gene are DFQATT and SNEGSKA (reference sequence). This CDR3 has 14 amino acids. CDR3 in amino acids: CSARGRFSNQPQHF. DNA for the CDR3: TGCAGTGCCCGGGGGCGTTTTAGCAATCAGCCCCAGCATTTT.

This clonotype came up a few times. This chain connects TRBV5-8 to TRBJ1-2, with unresolved D. V lost 1 base to trimming and J lost 2 bases, with 9 bases between them. From germline, CDR1 is SGHTS and CDR2 YDEGEE. CDR3 length: 14 amino acids. CDR3 in DNA: TGTGCCAGCAGCTTGAGCCTCCGGAACTATGGCTACACCTTC. Translated: CASSLSLRNYGYTF.

The chain recombines TRBV5-4 with TRBJ2-1, with D possibly being TRBD1 or TRBD2 (7 bases each). Trimming left V 0 bases short and J 8 bases short, with 12 bases between. From germline, CDR1 is SGHNT and CDR2 YYREEE (reference sequence). The CDR3 is 14 residues long. CDR3 in amino acids: CASSLEPGGDEQFF. DNA for the CDR3: TGTGCCAGCAGCTTGGAGCCAGGGGGGGATGAGCAGTTCTTC.

Only one count was recorded for this clonotype. This chain uses TRBV5-1 with TRBJ2-5, with 9 bases matching TRBD2. The V gene's germline CDR1 is SGHRS and CDR2 YFSETQ. After removal of 0 bases from V and 2 bases from J, the junction contained 5 bases not matched to a gene. This CDR3 region has 16 residues. CDR3 bases: TGCGCCAGCAGCTTGGCGCCGCTAGCGGGGCAAGAGACCCAGTACTTC. Protein product: CASSLAPLAGQETQYF.

The rearrangement links TRBV10-3 to TRBJ2-5, with 7 bases identical to TRBD2. The CDR3 sequence is 15 residues long. Losses at the gene ends were 11 bases for V and 2 bases for J; bases not matched to a gene: 14. CDR1 and CDR2 (germline): ENHRY, SYGVKD. CDR3 region: CAGGAGLDDQETQYF. The CDR3 nucleotides are TGTGCCGGTGGTGCCGGACTAGACGATCAAGAGACCCAGTACTTC.

In its sample, this clonotype was seen a few times. This sequence joins TRBV3-1 and TRBJ1-2; 8 bases line up with TRBD1. Losses at the gene ends were 4 bases for V and 5 bases for J; bases not matched to a gene: 6. Germline loops: CDR1 LGHDT, CDR2 YNNKEL (reference sequence). The CDR3 is 14 residues long. This CDR3 reads CASSLAGQDYGYTF. The CDR3 DNA reads as TGTGCCAGCAGCCTAGCGGGACAGGATTATGGCTACACCTTC.

This chain uses TRBV14 with TRBJ1-3; D remains unclear. This CDR3 contains 15 residues. Between the trimmed V and J ends, which lost 1 base and 3 bases, there was a span of 10 bases. Germline V gives CDR1 SGHDN, CDR2 FVKESK. The CDR3 DNA reads TGTGCCAGCAGCCAAGCGGGGTCCCTTGGAAACACCATATATTTT. Its translation: CASSQAGSLGNTIYF. The variable domain in full, completed from reference TRBV14 and TRBJ1-3, reads EAGVTQFPSHSVIEKGQTVTLRCDPISGHDNLYWYRRVMGKEIKFLLHFVKESKQDESGMPNNRFLAERTGGTYSTLKVQPAELEDSGVYFCASSQAGSLGNTIYFGEGSWLTVV.

This clonotype was counted between two and nine times. The chain joins TRBV12-3 or TRBV12-4 to TRBJ2-3; no reliable D call. The CDR3 spans 13 residues. Trimming pared 7 bases from V and 4 bases from J, leaving 12 bases between. CDR3 DNA: TGTGCCAGCACCCCAATATTCCCAGATACGCAGTATTTT. Translated, it gives CASTPIFPDTQYF.

The J gene is TRBJ2-3, the V gene TRBV10-1, with D perhaps matching TRBD2 (6 bases). V was trimmed by 2 bases and J by 0 bases, leaving 12 bases between them. The CDR3 extends over 16 amino acids. Per the germline V gene, CDR1 is WNHNN and CDR2 is SYGVQD (reference sequence). CDR3 protein: CASSEPREDSTDTQYF. DNA for the CDR3: TGCGCCAGCAGTGAGCCAAGGGAGGATAGCACAGATACGCAGTATTTT.